The rows below give T cell receptor beta chains drawn from one sample of a study of technical replicates of blood from a few donors. Libraries were prepared by immunoSEQ multiplex PCR; TCRdb keeps only in-frame clonotypes and omits some of them. The sample comprises about 80,000 clones, around nine tenths of which are singletons, and under 0.5% rests with the top ten. Specimen: T cells isolated from PBMCs. The origin of the receptors is a human donor in good health. Each CDR3 is given with its conserved first and last residue. Fields, in order: D gene, J gene, clone size, V gene, CDR3 protein, CDR3 DNA. A D gene is named only where the DNA matches it firmly. Size tells how often a clone was seen (once, few, many) or the class of an expanded clone, and some rows leave it out.

>TRBD1|TRBJ1-4|-|TRBV19
CASRFGQGGDEKLFF
TGTGCCAGTAGGTTCGGACAGGGCGGTGATGAAAAACTGTTTTTT
>TRBD1|TRBJ1-1|few|TRBV6-5
CASSSLSNRGGTEAFF
TGTGCCAGCAGTTCCCTATCTAACAGGGGAGGCACTGAAGCTTTCTTT
>-|TRBJ2-7|-|TRBV19
CASSPGSYYEQYF
TGTGCCAGTAGCCCGGGGTCTTACTACGAGCAGTACTTC
>TRBD1|TRBJ2-6|-|TRBV7-3
CASGLWDSASGANVLTF
TGTGCCAGCGGCCTCTGGGACAGTGCTTCTGGGGCCAACGTCCTGACTTTC
>-|TRBJ2-5|-|TRBV7-2
CASSLGRGGETQYF
TGTGCCAGCAGCTTAGGGCGGGGTGGGGAGACCCAGTACTTC
>-|TRBJ1-2|-|TRBV2
CASRGVIGYGYTF
TGTGCCAGCCGGGGGGTTATTGGGTATGGCTACACCTTC
>-|TRBJ1-1|-|TRBV28
CASVQVGAAEAFF
TGTGCCAGCGTTCAGGTGGGGGCCGCTGAAGCTTTCTTT
>TRBD1|TRBJ1-1|-|TRBV6-1
CASINRGGVAFF
TGTGCCAGCATTAACAGGGGCGGCGTAGCTTTCTTT
>TRBD1|TRBJ1-2|-|TRBV19
CASSSATGAGGYTF
TGTGCCAGTAGTTCGGCCACAGGGGCGGGAGGCTACACCTTC
>TRBD1|TRBJ2-7|-|TRBV5-6
CASSSGTGSYEQYF
TGTGCCAGCAGCTCAGGGACAGGTTCCTACGAGCAGTACTTC
>-|TRBJ2-7|-|TRBV10-3
CAIGRLESSYEQYF
TGTGCCATCGGCCGACTAGAGAGCTCCTACGAGCAGTACTTC
>-|TRBJ2-1|-|TRBV9
CASSRGSGGSYYNEQFF
TGTGCCAGCAGCCGGGGGAGTGGGGGGAGTTACTACAATGAGCAGTTCTTC
>TRBD2|TRBJ2-3|-|TRBV13
CASSTGTSYGDTQYF
TGTGCCAGCAGCACCGGGACTAGCTATGGGGATACGCAGTATTTT
>TRBD1|TRBJ1-2|-|TRBV5-4
CASRGWTGGVGGYTF
TGTGCCAGCAGAGGATGGACAGGGGGAGTCGGTGGCTACACCTTC
>-|TRBJ2-2|-|TRBV19
CASSIDRNTGELFF
TGTGCCAGTAGTATTGACAGGAACACCGGGGAGCTGTTTTTT
>-|TRBJ1-5|once|TRBV2
CASVEMAYSNQPQHF
TGTGCCAGCGTGGAGATGGCCTATAGCAATCAGCCCCAGCATTTT
>-|TRBJ2-5|-|TRBV6-5
CASSYGHSQETQYF
TGTGCCAGCAGTTACGGGCATTCTCAAGAGACCCAGTACTTC
>TRBD1|TRBJ1-2|-|TRBV2
CATERGQARGYTF
TGTGCCACGGAGAGGGGGCAGGCGAGGGGCTACACCTTC
>-|TRBJ1-1|few|TRBV18
CASSPAQDTEAFF
TGTGCCAGCTCACCAGCACAGGACACTGAAGCTTTCTTT
>-|TRBJ2-1|-|TRBV5-6
CASSFNWEQFF
TGTGCCAGCAGCTTTAACTGGGAGCAGTTCTTC
>-|TRBJ2-3|-|TRBV5-6
CASNQAGDTQYF
TGTGCCAGCAACCAAGCGGGAGATACGCAGTATTTT
>TRBD2|TRBJ2-1|-|TRBV10-2
CASSGTTSGRGNEQFF
TGCGCCAGCAGTGGGACGACTAGCGGGAGGGGCAATGAGCAGTTCTTC
>TRBD1|TRBJ2-2|-|TRBV5-4
CASSLTGVTGELFF
TGTGCCAGCAGCTTGACAGGGGTCACCGGGGAGCTGTTTTTT